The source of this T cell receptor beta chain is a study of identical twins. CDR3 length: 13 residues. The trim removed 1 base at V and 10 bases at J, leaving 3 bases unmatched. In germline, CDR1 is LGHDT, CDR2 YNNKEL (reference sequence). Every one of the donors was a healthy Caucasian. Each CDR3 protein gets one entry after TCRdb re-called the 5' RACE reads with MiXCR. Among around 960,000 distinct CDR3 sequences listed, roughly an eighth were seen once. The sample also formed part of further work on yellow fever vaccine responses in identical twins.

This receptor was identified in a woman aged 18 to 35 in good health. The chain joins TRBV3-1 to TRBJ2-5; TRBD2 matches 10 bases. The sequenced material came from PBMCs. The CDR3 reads CASSQALAGGQYF. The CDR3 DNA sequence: TGTGCCAGCAGCCAAGCATTAGCGGGGGGCCAGTACTTC.